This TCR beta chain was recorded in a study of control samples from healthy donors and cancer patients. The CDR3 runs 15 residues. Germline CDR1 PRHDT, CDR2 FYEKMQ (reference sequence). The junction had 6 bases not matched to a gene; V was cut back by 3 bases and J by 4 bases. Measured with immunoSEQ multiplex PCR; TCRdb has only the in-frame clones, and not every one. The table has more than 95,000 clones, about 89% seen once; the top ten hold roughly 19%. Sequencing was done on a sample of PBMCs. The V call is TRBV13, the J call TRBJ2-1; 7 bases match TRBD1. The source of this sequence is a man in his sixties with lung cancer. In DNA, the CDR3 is TGTGCCAGCAGCTTTCTGGTACAGGGGTACAATGAGCAGTTCTTC. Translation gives CASSFLVQGYNEQFF.